These T cell receptor beta chains were read from a single sample in a study of blood T cell repertoires in COVID-19. Data came from immunoSEQ multiplex PCR; TCRdb stores just in-frame clones and leaves some out. Of more than 110,000 clones detected, almost 90% appear once; the ten largest clones hold approximately 10%. Sequencing was performed on peripheral blood. The receptors derive from a man aged 50-60 years with active or convalescent COVID-19. The CDR3 runs from the conserved cysteine through the conserved F or W. The D gene is left open where the match is weak. Clone size, where shown, is once, few, many, or a class for clones that have expanded.

V gene	CDR3 length	D gene	J gene	clone size	CDR3 DNA	CDR3 protein
TRBV6-5	13	-	TRBJ1-5	once	TGTGCCAGCGCCCCAACAGTCAATCAGCCCCAGCATTTT	CASAPTVNQPQHF
TRBV28	11	-	TRBJ1-5	-	TGTGCCACCTCCCGGGGACAGCCCCAGCATTTT	CATSRGQPQHF
TRBV19	14	-	TRBJ1-1	-	TGTGCCAGTAGTATAGGGAGCCGCTACACTGAAGCTTTCTTT	CASSIGSRYTEAFF
TRBV28	14	-	TRBJ1-1	once	TGTGCCAGCAGTCTACCCCTCGGGAGGGCTGAAGCTTTCTTT	CASSLPLGRAEAFF
TRBV11-2	16	TRBD2	TRBJ2-7	-	TGTGCCAGCAGCTTAAGACTAGCCGAAAGCTCCTACGAGCAGTACTTC	CASSLRLAESSYEQYF
TRBV19	16	-	TRBJ1-5	-	TGTGCCAGTAGTCCAGATACAGGGTATAGCAATCAGCCCCAGCATTTT	CASSPDTGYSNQPQHF
TRBV14	14	-	TRBJ2-3	-	TGTGCCAGCAGCCGTAGGGACAATCCGGATACGCAGTATTTT	CASSRRDNPDTQYF
TRBV5-4	16	TRBD2	TRBJ2-7	-	TGTGCCAGCAGCTTGGCCCGTGGCGGGAGGGCCTACGAGCAGTACTTC	CASSLARGGRAYEQYF
TRBV7-2	15	-	TRBJ2-7	-	TGTGCCAGCAGCTTAGCCAGGGTATCGTTCTACGAGCAGTACTTC	CASSLARVSFYEQYF
TRBV18	11	-	TRBJ2-5	-	TGTGCCAGCTCCCCCAAAGAGACCCAGTACTTC	CASSPKETQYF
TRBV5-4	15	TRBD1	TRBJ2-2	once	TGTGCCAGCAGCCTGGACAGGGCGAGTGCCGGGGAGCTGTTTTTT	CASSLDRASAGELFF
TRBV7-8	14	-	TRBJ1-5	-	TGTGCCAGCAGCTTATCGGGGGGAGGTCAGCCCCAGCATTTT	CASSLSGGGQPQHF
TRBV14	14	-	TRBJ1-6	-	TGTGCCAGCAGCTTAAGCTCTATTGCTTCACCCCTCCACTTT	CASSLSSIASPLHF
TRBV6-6	17	TRBD1	TRBJ1-4	-	TGTGCCAGCAGTCCACGGACAGGTTATACAACTAATGAAAAACTGTTTTTT	CASSPRTGYTTNEKLFF
TRBV2	15	-	TRBJ1-5	-	TGTGCCAGCAGTGTCTCGGGGGGGTCTATTCAGCCCCAGCATTTT	CASSVSGGSIQPQHF
TRBV3-1/TRBV3-2	13	-	TRBJ2-3	-	TGTGCCAGCAGCCAAGGCCGCAGTGGTACGCAGTATTTT	CASSQGRSGTQYF
TRBV18	14	-	TRBJ1-2	-	TGTGCCAGCTCACCAAGAGAATTTAACTATGGCTACACCTTC	CASSPREFNYGYTF
TRBV12-1	14	-	TRBJ2-7	few	TGTGCCAGCAGCTTTGCGAGTGATACCTACGAGCAGTACTTC	CASSFASDTYEQYF
TRBV6-1	14	TRBD2	TRBJ2-7	-	TGTGCCAGCAGTTCTAGCGGGAGGGCCCGCGAGCAGTACTTC	CASSSSGRAREQYF
TRBV9	15	-	TRBJ2-3	-	TGTGCCAGCAGCTTCCGCCCGGAGAGCACAGATACGCAGTATTTT	CASSFRPESTDTQYF
TRBV6-6	13	-	TRBJ1-5	-	TGTGCCAGCAGTTCAAGGGGGAGCCAGCCCCAGCATTTT	CASSSRGSQPQHF
TRBV9	14	TRBD1	TRBJ1-2	-	TGTGCCAGCAGCGTAGGACAGGGTGACTATGGCTACACCTTC	CASSVGQGDYGYTF
TRBV29-1	14	TRBD1	TRBJ1-2	-	TGCAGCGTGAAAGGAACAGGGGGTAGGGGAGGCTACACCTTC	CSVKGTGGRGGYTF
TRBV28	14	-	TRBJ1-5	-	TGTGCCAGCAGTTTCGGAGGGTCGGTCCAGCCCCAGCATTTT	CASSFGGSVQPQHF
TRBV7-2	13	TRBD1	TRBJ1-2	-	TGTGCCAGCAGCTTTTGGACAGGCGATGGCTACACCTTC	CASSFWTGDGYTF
TRBV7-6	16	-	TRBJ2-4	-	TGTGCCAGCAGCTTAGAGGCTAGCTTTGTGGAAAACATTCAGTACTTC	CASSLEASFVENIQYF
TRBV4-1	15	-	TRBJ2-7	once	TGCGCCAGCAGCCAAGATGTAAGGGAGTTCGACGAGCAGTACTTC	CASSQDVREFDEQYF
TRBV10-3	11	-	TRBJ2-7	-	TGTGCCATCAGTCAGGGCTACGAGCAGTACTTC	CAISQGYEQYF